The TCR beta chain described here comes from a study of blood T cell repertoires in COVID-19. Data came from immunoSEQ multiplex PCR; TCRdb stores just in-frame clones and leaves some out. The data show 260,000 or so clones, 88% seen once. Germline CDR1 SNHLY, CDR2 FYNNEI. This CDR3 comprises 15 residues. Between the trimmed V and J ends, which lost 6 bases and 5 bases, there was a span of 14 bases. The specimen was PBMCs or T cells enriched from blood (not recorded which). The chain carries TRBV2 and TRBJ1-6; D is ambiguous. The sequence derives from a middle-aged woman with acute COVID-19. CDR3 sequence reads: CASSLLQEDNSPLHF. The CDR3 coding sequence is TGTGCCAGCAGCCTACTTCAGGAGGATAATTCACCCCTCCACTTT.